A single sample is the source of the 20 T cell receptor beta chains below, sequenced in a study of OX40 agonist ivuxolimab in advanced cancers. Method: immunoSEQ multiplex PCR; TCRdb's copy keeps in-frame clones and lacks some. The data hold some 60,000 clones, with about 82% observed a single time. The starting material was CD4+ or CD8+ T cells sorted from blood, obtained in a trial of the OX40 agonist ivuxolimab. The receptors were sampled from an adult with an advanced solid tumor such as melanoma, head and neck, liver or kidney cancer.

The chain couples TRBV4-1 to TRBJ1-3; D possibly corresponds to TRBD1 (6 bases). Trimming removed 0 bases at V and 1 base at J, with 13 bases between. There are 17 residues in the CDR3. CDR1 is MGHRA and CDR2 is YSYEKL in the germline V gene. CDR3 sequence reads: CASSQDTRGLSGNTIYF. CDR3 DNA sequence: TGCGCCAGCAGCCAAGATACCAGGGGACTTTCTGGAAACACCATATATTTT.

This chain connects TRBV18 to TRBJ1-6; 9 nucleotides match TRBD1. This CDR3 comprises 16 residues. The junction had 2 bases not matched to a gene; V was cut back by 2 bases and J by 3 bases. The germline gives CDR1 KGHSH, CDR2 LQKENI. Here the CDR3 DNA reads TGTGCCAGCTCACCAGTGACAGGGGGCTATAATTCACCCCTCCACTTT. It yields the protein CASSPVTGGYNSPLHF.

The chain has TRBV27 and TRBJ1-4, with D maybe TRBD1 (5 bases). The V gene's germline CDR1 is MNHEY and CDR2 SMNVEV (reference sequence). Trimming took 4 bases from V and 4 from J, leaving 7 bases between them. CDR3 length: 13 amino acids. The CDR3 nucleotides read TGTGCCAGCAGTTGGCAGGGTAATGAAAAACTGTTTTTT. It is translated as CASSWQGNEKLFF.

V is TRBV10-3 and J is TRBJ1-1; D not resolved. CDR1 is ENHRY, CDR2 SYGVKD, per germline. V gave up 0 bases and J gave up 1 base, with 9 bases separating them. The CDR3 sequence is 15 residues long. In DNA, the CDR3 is TGTGCCATCAGTGAGTCGGCCAACTCGAACACTGAAGCTTTCTTT. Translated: CAISESANSNTEAFF.

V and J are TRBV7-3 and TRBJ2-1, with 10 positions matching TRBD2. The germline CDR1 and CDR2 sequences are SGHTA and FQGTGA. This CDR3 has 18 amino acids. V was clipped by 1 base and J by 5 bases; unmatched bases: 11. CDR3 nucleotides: TGTGCCAGCAGCTTAAAGGTAGTAGCGGGAGGAGGGCACAATGAGCAGTTCTTC. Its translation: CASSLKVVAGGGHNEQFF.

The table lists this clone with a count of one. CDR3 DNA: TGTGCCAGCAGCTTGGCGCGGGTACAAGAGACCCAGTACTTC. Its translation: CASSLARVQETQYF. The chain carries TRBV5-5 and TRBJ2-5; D might be TRBD2 (5 bases). CDR3 length: 14 residues. CDR1 SGHKS and CDR2 YYEKEE come from the germline V gene (reference sequence). Trimming shortened V by 0 bases and J by 2 bases, and 8 bases separated the two germline ends.

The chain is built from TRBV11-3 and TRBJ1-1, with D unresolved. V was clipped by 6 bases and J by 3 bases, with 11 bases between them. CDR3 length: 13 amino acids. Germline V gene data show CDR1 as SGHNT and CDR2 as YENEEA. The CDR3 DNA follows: TGTGCCAGCAGTCGTTTGGTCGACACTGAAGCTTTCTTT. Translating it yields CASSRLVDTEAFF.

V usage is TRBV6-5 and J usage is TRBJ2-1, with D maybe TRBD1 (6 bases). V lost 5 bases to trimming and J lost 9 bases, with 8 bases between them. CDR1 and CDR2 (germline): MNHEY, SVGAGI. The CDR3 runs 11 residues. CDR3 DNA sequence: TGTGCCAGCAGTCCAGGGGCTGAGCAGTTCTTC. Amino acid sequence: CASSPGAEQFF.

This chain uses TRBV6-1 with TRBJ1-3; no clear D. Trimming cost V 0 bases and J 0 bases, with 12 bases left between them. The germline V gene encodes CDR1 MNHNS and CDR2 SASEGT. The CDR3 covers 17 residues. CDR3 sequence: CASSEALSPVSGNTIYF. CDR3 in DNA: TGTGCCAGCAGTGAAGCGCTTTCCCCAGTCTCTGGAAACACCATATATTTT.

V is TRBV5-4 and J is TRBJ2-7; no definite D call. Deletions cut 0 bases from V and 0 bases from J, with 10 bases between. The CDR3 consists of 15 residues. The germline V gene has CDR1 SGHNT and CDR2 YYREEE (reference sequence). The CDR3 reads CASSLGLPSSYEQYF. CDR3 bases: TGTGCCAGCAGCTTGGGACTGCCAAGCTCCTACGAGCAGTACTTC.

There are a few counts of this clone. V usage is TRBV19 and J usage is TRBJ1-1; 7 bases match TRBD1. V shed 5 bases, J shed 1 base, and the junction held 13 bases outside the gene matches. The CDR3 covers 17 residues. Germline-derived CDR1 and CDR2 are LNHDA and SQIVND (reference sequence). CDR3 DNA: TGTGCCAGTAGTCCAACTCGGATCGACAGGGCGAACACTGAAGCTTTCTTT. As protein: CASSPTRIDRANTEAFF.

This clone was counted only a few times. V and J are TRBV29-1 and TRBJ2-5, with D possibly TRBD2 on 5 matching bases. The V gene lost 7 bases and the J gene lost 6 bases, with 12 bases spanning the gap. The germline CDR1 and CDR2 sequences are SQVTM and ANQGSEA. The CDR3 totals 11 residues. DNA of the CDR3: TGCAGCGGTGCTGGAGGACAGACCCAGTACTTC. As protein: CSGAGGQTQYF.

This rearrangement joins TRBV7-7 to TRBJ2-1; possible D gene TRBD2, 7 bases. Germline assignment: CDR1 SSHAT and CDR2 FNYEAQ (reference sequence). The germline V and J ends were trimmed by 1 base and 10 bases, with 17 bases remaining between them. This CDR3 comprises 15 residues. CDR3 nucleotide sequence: TGTGCCAGCAGCTTAGAGGGGGGGGCTAGCGGCGAGCAGTTCTTC. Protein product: CASSLEGGASGEQFF.

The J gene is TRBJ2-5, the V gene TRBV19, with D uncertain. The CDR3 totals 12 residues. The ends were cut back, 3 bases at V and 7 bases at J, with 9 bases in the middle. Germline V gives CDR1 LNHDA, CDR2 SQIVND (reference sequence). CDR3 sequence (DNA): TGTGCCAGTAGTATTGTTACCGGGACCCAGTACTTC. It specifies CASSIVTGTQYF.

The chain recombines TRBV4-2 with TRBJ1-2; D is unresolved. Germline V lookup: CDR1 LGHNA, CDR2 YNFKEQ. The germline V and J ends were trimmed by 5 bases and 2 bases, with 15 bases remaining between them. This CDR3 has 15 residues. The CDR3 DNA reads TGTGCCAGCAGCTTGATCCTGACGCAGAACTATGGCTACACCTTC. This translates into CASSLILTQNYGYTF.

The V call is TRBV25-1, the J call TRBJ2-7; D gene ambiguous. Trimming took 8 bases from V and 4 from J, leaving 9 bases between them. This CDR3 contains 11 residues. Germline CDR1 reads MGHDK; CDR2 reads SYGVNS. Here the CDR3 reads CASAIRYEQYF. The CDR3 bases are TGTGCCAGCGCGATACGATACGAGCAGTACTTC.

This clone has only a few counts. CDR3: CASGDSGYEQYV. The CDR3 DNA is TGTGCCAGCGGAGACAGCGGCTACGAGCAGTACGTC. The chain is built from TRBV7-9 and TRBJ2-7; D may correspond to TRBD1 or TRBD2 (5 bases each). Trimming removed 8 bases at V and 3 bases at J, with 11 bases between. This CDR3 spans 12 amino acids. Per the germline V gene, CDR1 is SEHNR and CDR2 is FQNEAQ (reference sequence).

For the CDR3, the DNA is TGTGCCAGCTCCCCGACTAGCGGGAGTTTTAATGAGCAGTTCTTC. Translated: CASSPTSGSFNEQFF. This chain connects TRBV27 to TRBJ2-1; TRBD2 agrees at 12 bases. Per the germline V gene, CDR1 is MNHEY and CDR2 is SMNVEV (reference sequence). The trim removed 8 bases at V and 7 bases at J, leaving 9 bases unmatched. The length of the CDR3 is 15 residues.

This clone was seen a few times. The CDR3 loop reads CASSLRDSQPQHF. For the CDR3, the DNA is TGTGCCAGCAGCTTGAGGGACAGTCAGCCCCAGCATTTT. The genes are TRBV7-8 and TRBJ1-5; 7 positions match TRBD1. There are 13 residues in the CDR3. Germline CDR1 is SGHVS and CDR2 is FQNEAQ. V lost 3 bases, J lost 6 bases, and 2 bases stayed unmatched.

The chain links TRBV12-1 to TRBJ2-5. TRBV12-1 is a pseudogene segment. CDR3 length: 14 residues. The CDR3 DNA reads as TGTGCCAGCAGCTCGGGGACCGAGCAAGAGACCCAGTACTTC. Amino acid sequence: CASSSGTEQETQYF.